This T cell receptor beta chain comes out of a study of a mutant IDH1 vaccine in newly diagnosed glioma. Repertoires were generated with immunoSEQ multiplex PCR, while TCRdb's copy carries only in-frame clones and drops some. The sample contains tens of thousands of clones, about 73% of which appear only once. The time point: week 11, during vaccination. The study gave 300 ug of mutant IDH1 20-mer peptide per vaccine dose, with topical imiquimod. This clone was found a few times. What it binds is unknown. The sequenced sample was PBMCs, obtained from a glioma patient whose treatment included an IDH1 peptide vaccine. This sequence originates from a man between 25 and 39 years old with glioma.

The DNA for the CDR3 is TGTGCCAGCAGCCAAGAGGGCCTTGGCTTTTTTGGCTACACCTTC. Amino acids: CASSQEGLGFFGYTF. The genes are TRBV4-2 and TRBJ1-2; D uncertain. Germline CDR1 is LGHNA and CDR2 is YNFKEQ. V lost 0 bases and J 7 bases, leaving 15 bases between the germline ends. This CDR3 spans 15 amino acids.